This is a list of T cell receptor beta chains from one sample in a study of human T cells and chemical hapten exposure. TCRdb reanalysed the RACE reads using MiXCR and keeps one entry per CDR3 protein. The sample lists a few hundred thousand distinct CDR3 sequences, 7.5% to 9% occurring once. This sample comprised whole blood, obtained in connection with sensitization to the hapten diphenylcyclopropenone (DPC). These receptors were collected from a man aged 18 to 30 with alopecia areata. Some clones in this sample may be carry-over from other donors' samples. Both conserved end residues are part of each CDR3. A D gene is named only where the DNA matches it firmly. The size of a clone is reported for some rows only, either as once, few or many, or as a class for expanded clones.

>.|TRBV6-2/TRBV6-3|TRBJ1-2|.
TGTGCCAGCAGTTGGACAAAAGGAGGCTATGGCTACACCTTC
CASSWTKGGYGYTF
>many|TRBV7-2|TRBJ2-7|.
TGTGCCAGCAGCCCATCGCCGGACCGCTACTCCTACGAGCAGTACTTC
CASSPSPDRYSYEQYF
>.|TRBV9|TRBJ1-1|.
TGTGCCAGCAGCGTTTGGGACTCGAGGGGTCCAGCTTTCTTT
CASSVWDSRGPAFF
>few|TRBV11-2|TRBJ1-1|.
TGTGCCAGCAGACAAAGCATGAACACTGAAGCTTTCTTT
CASRQSMNTEAFF
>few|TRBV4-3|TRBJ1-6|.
TGCGCCAGCAGCCAAGATGAGGGGTACATAGGCCCCCTCCACTTT
CASSQDEGYIGPLHF
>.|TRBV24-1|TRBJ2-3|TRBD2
TGTGCCACCAGTGTCCCCTCGACTAGCGGGGGCACAGATACGCAGTATTTT
CATSVPSTSGGTDTQYF
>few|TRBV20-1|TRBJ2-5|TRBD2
TGCAGTGCTAGGCTAGCGGGGGTACAAGAGACCCAGTACTTC
CSARLAGVQETQYF
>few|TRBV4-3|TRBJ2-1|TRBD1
TGCGCCAGCAGCCAAGCGGGACAGGGCTATGAGCAGTTCTTC
CASSQAGQGYEQFF
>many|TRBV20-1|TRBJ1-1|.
TGCAGTGCTGCAAGACAGTTAGGAGCTTTCTTT
CSAARQLGAFF
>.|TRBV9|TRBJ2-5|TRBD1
TGTGCCAGCAGCGTAGCCGGGACAGGGTTGCGAGAGACCCAGTACTTC
CASSVAGTGLRETQYF
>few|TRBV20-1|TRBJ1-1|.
TGCAGTGCTATGGTAGGACCCAGGAACACTGAAGCTTTCTTT
CSAMVGPRNTEAFF
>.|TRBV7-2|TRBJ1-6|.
TGTGCCAGCAGGCCCGGGACGGCATATAATTCACCCCTCCACTTT
CASRPGTAYNSPLHF
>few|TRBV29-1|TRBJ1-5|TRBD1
TGCAGCGTTGCTACAGGGGGGCCCCAGCATTTT
CSVATGGPQHF
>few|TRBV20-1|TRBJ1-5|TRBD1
TGCAGTGCTAGGGGGACAGTCAATAATCAGCCCCAGCATTTT
CSARGTVNNQPQHF
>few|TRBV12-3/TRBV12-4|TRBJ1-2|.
TGTGCCAGCGGTCGACATGGCTACACCTTC
CASGRHGYTF
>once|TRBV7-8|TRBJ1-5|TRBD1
TGTGCCAGCAACAGGGGGCACTTTCCTAGCAATCAGCCCCAGCATTTT
CASNRGHFPSNQPQHF
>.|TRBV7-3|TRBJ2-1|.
TGTGCCAGCAGCTTAAATGGGAATGAGCAGTTCTTC
CASSLNGNEQFF
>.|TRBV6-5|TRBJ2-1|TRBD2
TGTGCCAGCAGCCGGGAAAGGGCGGGGGGGCCTCGCAATGAGCAGTTCTTC
CASSRERAGGPRNEQFF
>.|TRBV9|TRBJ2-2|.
TGTGCCAGCAGCCTAGACAGGCGGATGAACACCGGGGAGCTGTTTTTT
CASSLDRRMNTGELFF
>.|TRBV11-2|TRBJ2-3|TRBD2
TGTGCCAGCAGCTTCAATAGCGGGGGCGGGGATACGCAGTATTTT
CASSFNSGGGDTQYF
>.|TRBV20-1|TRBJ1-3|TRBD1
TGCAGTGCTAGGGGACAGGCCATCTCTGGAAACACCATATATTTT
CSARGQAISGNTIYF
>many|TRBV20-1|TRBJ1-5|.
TGCAGTGCTAGAGCACAGGGTAATGGCAATCAGCCCCAGCATTTT
CSARAQGNGNQPQHF
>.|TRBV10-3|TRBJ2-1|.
TGTGCCATCAGTGAGTCGGGACGGAGCTCCTACAATGAGCAGTTCTTC
CAISESGRSSYNEQFF
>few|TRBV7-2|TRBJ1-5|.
TGTGCCAGCAGCTTATGGCAGGGGAACAATCAGCCCCAGCATTTT
CASSLWQGNNQPQHF
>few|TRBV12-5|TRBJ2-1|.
TGTGCTAGTGGTTTCCGTGGCGGCTCCCTTTACAATGAGCAGTTCTTC
CASGFRGGSLYNEQFF
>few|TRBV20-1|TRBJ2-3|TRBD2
TGCAGTTGCGGGACTAGCGGGGACACAGATACGCAGTATTTT
CSCGTSGDTDTQYF
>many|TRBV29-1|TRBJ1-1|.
TGCAGCGTTGACAGGGGCATGAACACTGAAGCTTTCTTT
CSVDRGMNTEAFF
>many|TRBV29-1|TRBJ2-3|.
TGCAGCGTTCGACAGATACTCACAGATACGCAGTATTTT
CSVRQILTDTQYF
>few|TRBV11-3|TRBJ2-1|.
TGTGCCAGCAGCAACAGACCGGGCAATGAGCAGTTCTTC
CASSNRPGNEQFF
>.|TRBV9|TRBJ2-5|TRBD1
TGTGCCAGCAGCGTGACAGGGGACGTTTTTGCGACCCAGTACTTC
CASSVTGDVFATQYF
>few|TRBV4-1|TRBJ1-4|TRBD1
TGCGCCAGCAGCTTGCAGACAGGGGTTAATGAAAAACTGTTTTTT
CASSLQTGVNEKLFF
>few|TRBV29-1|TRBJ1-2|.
TGCAGCGTTGAAGCCCGGACCAACTATGGCTACACCTTC
CSVEARTNYGYTF
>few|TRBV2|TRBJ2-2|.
TGTGCCAGCCGCCCGATTAAGGGTGGGACCGGGGAGCTGTTTTTT
CASRPIKGGTGELFF
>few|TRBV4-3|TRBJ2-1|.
TGCGCCAGCAGCCAAGATACCAGGTACAATGAGCAGTTCTTC
CASSQDTRYNEQFF
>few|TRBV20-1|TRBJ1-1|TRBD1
TGCAGTTTGTGGACAGGGAACACTGAAGCTTTCTTT
CSLWTGNTEAFF
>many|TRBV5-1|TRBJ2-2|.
TGCGCCAGCAGCTTGGACGGGGGAGACACCGGGGAGCTGTTTTTT
CASSLDGGDTGELFF
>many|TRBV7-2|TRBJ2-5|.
TGTGCCAGCAGCCTGGGATGGGGTTCTGAGACCCAGTACTTC
CASSLGWGSETQYF
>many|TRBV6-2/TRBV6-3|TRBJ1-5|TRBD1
TGTGCCAGCAGTTACTCTGGGACAGGGGTGCAGCCCCAGCATTTT
CASSYSGTGVQPQHF
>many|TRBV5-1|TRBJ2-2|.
TGCGCCAGCAGCTTGAGACAGTTCACCGGGGAGCTGTTTTTT
CASSLRQFTGELFF
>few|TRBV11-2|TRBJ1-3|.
TGTGCCAGCAGCTTCCCGACTCTCAGCTCTGGAAACACCATATATTTT
CASSFPTLSSGNTIYF
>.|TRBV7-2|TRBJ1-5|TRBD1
TGTGCCAGCAGCTCCCATTCGGGACAGGGAACAGCTAGTCAGCCCCAGCATTTT
CASSSHSGQGTASQPQHF
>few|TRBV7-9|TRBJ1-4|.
TGTGCCAGCAGCTTAGACGGGGGTTTGAATGAAAAACTGTTTTTT
CASSLDGGLNEKLFF
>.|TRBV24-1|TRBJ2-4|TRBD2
TGTGCCACCAGTCAGCCAGCGGGGGGATCCAAAAACATTCAGTACTTC
CATSQPAGGSKNIQYF
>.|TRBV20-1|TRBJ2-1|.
TGCAGTGCTAGAGATCTCAGATTTGCTCTCGGCGTAAGCTCCTACAATGAGCAGTTCTTC
CSARDLRFALGVSSYNEQFF
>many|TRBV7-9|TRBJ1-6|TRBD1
TGTGCCAGCAGCTTAGGGACAGGAAATTCACCCCTCCACTTT
CASSLGTGNSPLHF
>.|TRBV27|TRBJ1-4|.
TGTGCCAGCAGTCGAATTCCAACTAATGAAAAACTGTTTTTT
CASSRIPTNEKLFF
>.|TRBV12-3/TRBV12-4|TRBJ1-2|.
TGTGCCAGCAGTCCGCTCGCCCAGGGCGACTATGGCTACACCTTC
CASSPLAQGDYGYTF
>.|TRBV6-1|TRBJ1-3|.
TGTGCCAGCAGCTGGGGGTGGCTTGGGACGCCTGACTCTGGAAACACCATATATTTT
CASSWGWLGTPDSGNTIYF
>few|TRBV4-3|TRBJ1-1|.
TGCGCCAGCAGCCAATGGGGAGGGGCGCACACTGAAGCTTTCTTT
CASSQWGGAHTEAFF
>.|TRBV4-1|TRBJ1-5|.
TGCGCCAGCAGCCGAAAAGGGGATAGCAATCAGCCCCAGCATTTT
CASSRKGDSNQPQHF
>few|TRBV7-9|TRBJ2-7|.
TGTGCCAGCAGCTTACACGGGAGCTCCTACGAGCAGTACTTC
CASSLHGSSYEQYF
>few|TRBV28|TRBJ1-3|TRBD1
TGTGCCAGCAGTTTATTTGCAGGGGGGACTGGAAACACCATATATTTT
CASSLFAGGTGNTIYF
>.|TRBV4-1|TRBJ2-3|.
TGCGCCAGCAGCCAAGAGTATCGGGCGTTCGGCACAGATACGCAGTATTTT
CASSQEYRAFGTDTQYF